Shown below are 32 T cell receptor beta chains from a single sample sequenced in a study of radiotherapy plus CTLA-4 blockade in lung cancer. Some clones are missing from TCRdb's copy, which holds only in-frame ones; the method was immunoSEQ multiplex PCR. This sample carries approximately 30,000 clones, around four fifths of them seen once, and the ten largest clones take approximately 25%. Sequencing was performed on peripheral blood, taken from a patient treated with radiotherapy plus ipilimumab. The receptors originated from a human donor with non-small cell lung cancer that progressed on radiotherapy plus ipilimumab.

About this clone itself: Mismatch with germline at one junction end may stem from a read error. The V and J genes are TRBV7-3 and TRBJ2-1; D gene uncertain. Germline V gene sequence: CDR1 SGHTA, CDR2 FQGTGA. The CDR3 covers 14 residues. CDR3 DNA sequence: TGTGCCAGCAGCTTAACTTCGGTCGACAATGAGCCGTTCTTC. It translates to CASSLTSVDNEPFF.

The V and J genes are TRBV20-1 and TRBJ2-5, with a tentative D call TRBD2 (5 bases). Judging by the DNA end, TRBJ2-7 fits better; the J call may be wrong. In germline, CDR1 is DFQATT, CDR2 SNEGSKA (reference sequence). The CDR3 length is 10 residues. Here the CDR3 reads CSAAGYEQYF. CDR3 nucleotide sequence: TGCAGTGCCGCGGGCTACGAGCAGTACTTC.

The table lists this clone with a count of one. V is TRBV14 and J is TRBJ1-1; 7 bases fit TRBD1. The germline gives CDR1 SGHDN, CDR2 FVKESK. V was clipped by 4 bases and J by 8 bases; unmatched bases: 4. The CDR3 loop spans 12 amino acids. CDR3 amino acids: CASSPRQGEAFF. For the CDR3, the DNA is TGTGCCAGCAGCCCACGACAGGGAGAAGCTTTCTTT.

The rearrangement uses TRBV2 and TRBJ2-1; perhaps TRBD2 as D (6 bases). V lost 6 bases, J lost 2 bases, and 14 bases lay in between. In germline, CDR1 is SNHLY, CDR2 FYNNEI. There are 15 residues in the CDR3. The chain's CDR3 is CASSEDRGAYNEQFF. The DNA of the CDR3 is TGTGCCAGCAGCGAGGACCGCGGGGCCTACAATGAGCAGTTCTTC.

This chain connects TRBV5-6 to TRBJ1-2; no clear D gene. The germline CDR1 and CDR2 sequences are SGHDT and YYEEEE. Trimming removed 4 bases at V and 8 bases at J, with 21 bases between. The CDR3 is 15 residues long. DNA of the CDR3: TGTGCCAGCAGCCCCCGTTGGTCGCAGGAGGTGGGCTACACCTTC. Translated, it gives CASSPRWSQEVGYTF. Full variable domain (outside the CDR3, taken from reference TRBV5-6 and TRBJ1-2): DAGVTQSPTHLIKTRGQQVTLRCSPKSGHDTVSWYQQALGQGPQFIFQYYEEEERQRGNFPDRFSGHQFPNYSSELNVNALLLGDSALYLCASSPRWSQEVGYTFGSGTRLTVV.

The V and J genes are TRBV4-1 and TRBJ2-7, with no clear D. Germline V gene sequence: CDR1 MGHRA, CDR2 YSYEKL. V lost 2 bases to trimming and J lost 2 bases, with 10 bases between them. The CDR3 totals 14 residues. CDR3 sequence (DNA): TGCGCCAGCAGCCAACCAGGCCGTACCTACGAGCAGTACTTC. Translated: CASSQPGRTYEQYF.

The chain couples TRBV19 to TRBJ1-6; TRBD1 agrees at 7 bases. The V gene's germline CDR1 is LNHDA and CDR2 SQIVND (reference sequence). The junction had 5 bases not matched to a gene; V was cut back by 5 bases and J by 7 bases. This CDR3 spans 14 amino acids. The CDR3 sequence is CASSATGRNSPLHF. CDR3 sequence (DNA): TGTGCCAGTAGTGCGACAGGGCGGAATTCACCCCTCCACTTT.

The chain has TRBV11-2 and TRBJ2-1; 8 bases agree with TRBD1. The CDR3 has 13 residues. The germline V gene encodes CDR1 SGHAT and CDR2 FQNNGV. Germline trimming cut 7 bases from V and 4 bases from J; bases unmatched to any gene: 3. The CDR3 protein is CASTRQGYNEQFF. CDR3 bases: TGTGCCAGCACACGACAGGGGTACAATGAGCAGTTCTTC.

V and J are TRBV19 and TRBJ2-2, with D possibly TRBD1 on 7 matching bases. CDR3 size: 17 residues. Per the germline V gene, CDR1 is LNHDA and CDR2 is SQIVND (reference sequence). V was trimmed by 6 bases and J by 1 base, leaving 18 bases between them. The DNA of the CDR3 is TGTGCCAGTAGCACCCCGGGGGACAGCCAGAACACCGGGGAGCTGTTTTTT. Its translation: CASSTPGDSQNTGELFF. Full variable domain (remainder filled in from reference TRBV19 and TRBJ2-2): DGGITQSPKYLFRKEGQNVTLSCEQNLNHDAMYWYRQDPGQGLRLIYYSQIVNDFQKGDIAEGYSVSREKKESFPLTVTSAQKNPTAFYLCASSTPGDSQNTGELFFGEGSRLTVL.

The CDR3 loop is CASSLGDYRGNEKLFF. For the CDR3, the DNA is TGCGCCAGCAGCTTGGGGGACTACAGGGGGAATGAAAAACTGTTTTTT. V and J are TRBV5-1 and TRBJ1-4, with TRBD1 matching 8 bases. CDR3 size: 16 residues. CDR1 and CDR2 from the germline V gene are SGHRS and YFSETQ. J lost 5 bases, V lost 0 bases, and 6 bases had no gene match.

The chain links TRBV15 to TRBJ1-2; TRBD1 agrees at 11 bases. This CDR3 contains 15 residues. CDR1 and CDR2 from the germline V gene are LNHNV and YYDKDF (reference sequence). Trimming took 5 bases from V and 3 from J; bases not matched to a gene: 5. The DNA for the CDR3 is TGTGCCACCAGCCGGGGACAGGGGGTCTACTATGGCTACACCTTC. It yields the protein CATSRGQGVYYGYTF.

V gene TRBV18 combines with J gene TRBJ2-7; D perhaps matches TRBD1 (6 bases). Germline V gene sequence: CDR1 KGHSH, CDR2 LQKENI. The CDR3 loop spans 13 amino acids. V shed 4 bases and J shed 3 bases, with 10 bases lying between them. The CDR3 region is CASSRDIGYEQYF. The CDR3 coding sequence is TGTGCCAGCTCACGGGACATAGGCTACGAGCAGTACTTC.

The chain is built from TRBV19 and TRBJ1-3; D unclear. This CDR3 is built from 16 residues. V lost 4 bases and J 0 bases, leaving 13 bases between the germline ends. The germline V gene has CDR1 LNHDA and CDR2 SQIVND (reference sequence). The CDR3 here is CASSRAGLSSGNTIYF. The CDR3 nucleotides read TGTGCCAGTAGTAGGGCAGGTCTTAGCTCTGGAAACACCATATATTTT.

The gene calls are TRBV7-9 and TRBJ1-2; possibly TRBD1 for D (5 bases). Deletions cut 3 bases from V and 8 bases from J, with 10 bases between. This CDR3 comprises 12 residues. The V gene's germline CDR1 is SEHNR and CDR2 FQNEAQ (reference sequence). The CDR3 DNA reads TGTGCCAGCAGCTTCCAGGGTACGGGCTACACCTTC. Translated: CASSFQGTGYTF.

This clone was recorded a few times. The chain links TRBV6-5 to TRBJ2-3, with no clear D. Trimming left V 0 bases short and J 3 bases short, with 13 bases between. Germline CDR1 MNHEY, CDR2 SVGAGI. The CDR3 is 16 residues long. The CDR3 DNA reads TGTGCCAGCAGTTACTCAGGCTTAGGCGGTACAGATACGCAGTATTTT. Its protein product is CASSYSGLGGTDTQYF.

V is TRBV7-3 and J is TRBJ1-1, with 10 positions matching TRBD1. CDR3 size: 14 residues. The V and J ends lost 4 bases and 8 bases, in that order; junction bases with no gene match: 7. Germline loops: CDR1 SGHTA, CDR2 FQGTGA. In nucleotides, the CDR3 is TGTGCCAGCAGCTCCGAGGGGGGACAGGGGGAAGCTTTCTTT. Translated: CASSSEGGQGEAFF.

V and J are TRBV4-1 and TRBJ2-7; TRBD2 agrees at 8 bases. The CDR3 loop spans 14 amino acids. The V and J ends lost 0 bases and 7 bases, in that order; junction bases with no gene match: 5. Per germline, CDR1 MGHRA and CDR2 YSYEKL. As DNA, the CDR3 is TGCGCCAGCAGCCAAGATCGGGGGGGGAGGGAGCAGTACTTC. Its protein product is CASSQDRGGREQYF.

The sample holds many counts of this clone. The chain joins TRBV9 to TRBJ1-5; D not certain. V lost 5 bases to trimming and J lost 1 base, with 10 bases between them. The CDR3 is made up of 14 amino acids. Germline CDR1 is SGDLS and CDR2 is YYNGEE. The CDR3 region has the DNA TGTGCCAGCAGTTCGGAGGCAAGCAATCAGCCCCAGCATTTT. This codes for CASSSEASNQPQHF.

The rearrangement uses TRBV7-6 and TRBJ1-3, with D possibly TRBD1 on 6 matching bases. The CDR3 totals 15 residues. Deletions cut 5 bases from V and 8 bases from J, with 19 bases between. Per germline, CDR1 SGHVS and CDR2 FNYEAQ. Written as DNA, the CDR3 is TGTGCCAGCAGCAGCTTACAGGGCACGAGGGACACCATATATTTT. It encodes CASSSLQGTRDTIYF. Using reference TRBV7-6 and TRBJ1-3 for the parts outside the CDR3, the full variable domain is GAGVSQSPRYKVTKRGQDVALRCDPISGHVSLYWYRQALGQGPEFLTYFNYEAQQDKSGLPNDRFSAERPEGSISTLTIQRTEQRDSAMYRCASSSLQGTRDTIYFGEGSWLTVV.

The CDR3 sequence: CASSPADTNSEQYF. The CDR3 nucleotides are TGTGCCAGCAGCCCAGCAGACACGAACTCCGAGCAGTACTTC. This rearrangement joins TRBV28 to TRBJ2-7, with D unclear. Germline V gene data show CDR1 as MDHEN and CDR2 as SYDVKM. The CDR3 length is 14 residues. Trimming cost V 6 bases and J 6 bases, with 18 bases left between them.

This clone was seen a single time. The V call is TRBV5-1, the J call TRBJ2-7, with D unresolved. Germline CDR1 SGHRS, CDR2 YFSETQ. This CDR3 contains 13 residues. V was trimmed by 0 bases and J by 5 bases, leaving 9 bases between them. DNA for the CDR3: TGCGCCAGCAGCTTGGATCGGGTCAACGAGCAGTACTTC. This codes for CASSLDRVNEQYF.

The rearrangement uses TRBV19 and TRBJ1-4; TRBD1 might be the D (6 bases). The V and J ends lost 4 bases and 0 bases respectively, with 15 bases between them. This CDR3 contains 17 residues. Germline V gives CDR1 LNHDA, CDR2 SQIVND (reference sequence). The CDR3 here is CASSTVQGLATNEKLFF. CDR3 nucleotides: TGTGCCAGTAGTACCGTCCAGGGGCTTGCAACTAATGAAAAACTGTTTTTT.

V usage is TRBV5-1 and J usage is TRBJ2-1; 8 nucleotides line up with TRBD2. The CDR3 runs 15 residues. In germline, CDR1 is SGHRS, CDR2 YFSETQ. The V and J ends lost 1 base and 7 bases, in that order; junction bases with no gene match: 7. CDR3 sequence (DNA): TGCGCCAGCAGCTTGTTATCGGGGGGGAGGAATGAGCAGTTCTTC. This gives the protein CASSLLSGGRNEQFF.

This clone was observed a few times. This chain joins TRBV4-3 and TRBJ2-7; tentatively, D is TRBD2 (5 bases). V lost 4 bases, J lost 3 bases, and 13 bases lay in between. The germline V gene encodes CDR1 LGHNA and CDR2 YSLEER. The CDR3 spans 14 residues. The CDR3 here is CASSPEEGRYEQYF. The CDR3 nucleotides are TGCGCCAGCAGCCCGGAAGAGGGCCGCTACGAGCAGTACTTC.

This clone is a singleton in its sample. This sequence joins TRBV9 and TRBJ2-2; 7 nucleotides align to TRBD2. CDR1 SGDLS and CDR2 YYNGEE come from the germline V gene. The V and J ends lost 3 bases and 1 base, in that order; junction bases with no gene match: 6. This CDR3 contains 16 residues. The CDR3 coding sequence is TGTGCCAGCAGCGCTGGGACTAACTGGAACACCGGGGAGCTGTTTTTT. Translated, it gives CASSAGTNWNTGELFF.

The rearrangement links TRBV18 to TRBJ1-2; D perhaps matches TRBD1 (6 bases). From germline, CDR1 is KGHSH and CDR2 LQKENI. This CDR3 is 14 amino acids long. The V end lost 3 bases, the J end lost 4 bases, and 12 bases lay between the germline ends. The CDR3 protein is CASSPLGQFYGYTF. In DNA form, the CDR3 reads TGTGCCAGCTCACCCCTCGGACAGTTCTATGGCTACACCTTC.

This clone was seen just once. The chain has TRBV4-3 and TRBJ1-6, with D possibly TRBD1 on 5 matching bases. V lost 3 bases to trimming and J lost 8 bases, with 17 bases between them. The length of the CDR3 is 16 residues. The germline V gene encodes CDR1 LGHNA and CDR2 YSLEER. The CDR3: CASSQTPGRGHSPLHF. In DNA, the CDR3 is TGCGCCAGCAGCCAGACCCCCGGGAGGGGCCATTCACCCCTCCACTTT.

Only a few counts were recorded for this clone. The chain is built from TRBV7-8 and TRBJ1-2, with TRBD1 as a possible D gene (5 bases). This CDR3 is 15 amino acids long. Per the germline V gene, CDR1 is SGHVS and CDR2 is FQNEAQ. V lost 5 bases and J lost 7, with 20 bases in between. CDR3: CASSQIGGGKTGYTF. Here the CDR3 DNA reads TGTGCCAGCAGCCAAATCGGTGGGGGGAAAACTGGCTACACCTTC. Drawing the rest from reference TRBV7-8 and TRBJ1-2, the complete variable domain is GAGVSQSPRYKVAKRGQDVALRCDPISGHVSLFWYQQALGQGPEFLTYFQNEAQLDKSGLPSDRFFAERPEGSVSTLKIQRTQQEDSAVYLCASSQIGGGKTGYTFGSGTRLTVV.

For the CDR3, the DNA is TGTGCCAGCAGTTTGTCGACAGGGGGCACTGAAGCTTTCTTT. The encoded protein is CASSLSTGGTEAFF. The J gene is TRBJ1-1, the V gene TRBV27, with 9 bases aligning to TRBD1. V trimming: 3 bases; J trimming: 4 bases; junction bases outside the gene matches: 3. The CDR3 contains 14 residues. CDR1 is MNHEY and CDR2 is SMNVEV in the germline V gene (reference sequence).

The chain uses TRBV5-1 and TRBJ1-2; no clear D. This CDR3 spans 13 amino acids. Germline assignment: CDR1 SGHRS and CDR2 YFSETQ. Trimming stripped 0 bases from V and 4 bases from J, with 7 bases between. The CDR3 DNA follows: TGCGCCAGCAGCTTGGGAGGTAGCTATGGCTACACCTTC. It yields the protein CASSLGGSYGYTF.

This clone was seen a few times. The CDR3 loop reads CATLPGGTINTGELFF. For the CDR3, the DNA is TGTGCCACCCTACCGGGGGGCACTATTAACACCGGGGAGCTGTTTTTT. V is TRBV27 and J is TRBJ2-2; tentatively, D is TRBD2 (7 bases). This CDR3 has 16 amino acids. Trimming took 10 bases from V and 2 from J, leaving 20 bases between them. Germline lookup yields CDR1 MNHEY and CDR2 SMNVEV (reference sequence).

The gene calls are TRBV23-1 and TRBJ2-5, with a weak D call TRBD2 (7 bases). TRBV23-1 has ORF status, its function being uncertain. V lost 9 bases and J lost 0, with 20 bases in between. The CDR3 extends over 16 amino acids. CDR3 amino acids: CARPRRGGEYQETQYF. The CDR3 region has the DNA TGCGCCAGGCCTCGCCGCGGGGGCGAGTACCAAGAGACCCAGTACTTC.